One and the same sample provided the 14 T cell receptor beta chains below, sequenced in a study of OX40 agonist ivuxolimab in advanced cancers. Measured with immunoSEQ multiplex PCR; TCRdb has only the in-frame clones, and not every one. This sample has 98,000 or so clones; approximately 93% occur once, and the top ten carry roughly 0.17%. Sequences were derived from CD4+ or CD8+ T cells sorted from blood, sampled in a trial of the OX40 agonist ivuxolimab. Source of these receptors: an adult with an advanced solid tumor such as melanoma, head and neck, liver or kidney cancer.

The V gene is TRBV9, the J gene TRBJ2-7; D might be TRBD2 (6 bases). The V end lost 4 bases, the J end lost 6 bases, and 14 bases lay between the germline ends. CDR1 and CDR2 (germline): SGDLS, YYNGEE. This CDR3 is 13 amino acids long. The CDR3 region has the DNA TGTGCCAGCAGCCCGACCCCCGGGGGCGAGCAGTACTTC. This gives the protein CASSPTPGGEQYF.

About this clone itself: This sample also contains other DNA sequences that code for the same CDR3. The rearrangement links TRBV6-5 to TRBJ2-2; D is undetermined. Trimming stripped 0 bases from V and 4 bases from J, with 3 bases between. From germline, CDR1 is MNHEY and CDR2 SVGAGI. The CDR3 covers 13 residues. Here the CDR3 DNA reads TGTGCCAGCAGTTACTCGGGCACCGGGGAGCTGTTTTTT. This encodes CASSYSGTGELFF.

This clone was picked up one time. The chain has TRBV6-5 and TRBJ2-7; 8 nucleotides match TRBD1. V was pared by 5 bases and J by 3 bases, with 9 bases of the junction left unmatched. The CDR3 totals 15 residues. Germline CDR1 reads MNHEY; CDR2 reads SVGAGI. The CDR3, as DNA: TGTGCCAGCAGTGGACAGGGCCTTTTGGGCTACGAGCAGTACTTC. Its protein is CASSGQGLLGYEQYF.

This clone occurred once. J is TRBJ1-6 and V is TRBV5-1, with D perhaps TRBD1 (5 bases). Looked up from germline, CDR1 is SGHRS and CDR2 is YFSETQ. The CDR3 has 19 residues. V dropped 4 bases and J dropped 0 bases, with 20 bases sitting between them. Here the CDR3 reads CASSPGTDDAASYNSPLHF. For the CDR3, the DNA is TGCGCCAGCAGCCCCGGGACCGACGATGCCGCCTCCTATAATTCACCCCTCCACTTT.

CDR3 in DNA: TGTGCCAGCAGCCCAGCAGTGCCAGATCAGCCCCAGCATTTT. Encoded protein: CASSPAVPDQPQHF. This chain uses TRBV7-2 with TRBJ1-5; no clear D gene. Germline V lookup: CDR1 SGHTA, CDR2 FQGNSA. Trimming removed 5 bases from V and 5 bases from J, with 13 bases in between. The CDR3 contains 14 residues.

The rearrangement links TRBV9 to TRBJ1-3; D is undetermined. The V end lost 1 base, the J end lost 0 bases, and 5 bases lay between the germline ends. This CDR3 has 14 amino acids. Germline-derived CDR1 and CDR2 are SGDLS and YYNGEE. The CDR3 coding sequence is TGTGCCAGCAGCGTAATGGGCTCTGGAAACACCATATATTTT. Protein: CASSVMGSGNTIYF.

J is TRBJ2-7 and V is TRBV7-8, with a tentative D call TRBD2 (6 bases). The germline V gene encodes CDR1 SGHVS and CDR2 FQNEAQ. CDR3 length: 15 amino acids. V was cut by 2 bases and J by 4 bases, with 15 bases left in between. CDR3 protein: CASSLPSGFSYEQYF. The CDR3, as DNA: TGTGCCAGCAGCTTACCGAGCGGGTTTAGTTACGAGCAGTACTTC. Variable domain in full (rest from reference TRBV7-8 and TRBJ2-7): GAGVSQSPRYKVAKRGQDVALRCDPISGHVSLFWYQQALGQGPEFLTYFQNEAQLDKSGLPSDRFFAERPEGSVSTLKIQRTQQEDSAVYLCASSLPSGFSYEQYFGPGTRLTVT.

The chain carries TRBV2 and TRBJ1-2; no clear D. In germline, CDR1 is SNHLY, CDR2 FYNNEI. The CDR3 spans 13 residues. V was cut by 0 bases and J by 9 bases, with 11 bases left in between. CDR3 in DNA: TGTGCCAGCAGTGAAGCGAGGCGGGCTAGCTACACCTTC. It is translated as CASSEARRASYTF.

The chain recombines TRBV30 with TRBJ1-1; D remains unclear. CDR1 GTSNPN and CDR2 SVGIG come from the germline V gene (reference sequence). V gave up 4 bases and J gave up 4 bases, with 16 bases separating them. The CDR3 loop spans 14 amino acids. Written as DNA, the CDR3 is TGTGCCTGGACCGAATCGCCGGTGGGCACTGAAGCTTTCTTT. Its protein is CAWTESPVGTEAFF.

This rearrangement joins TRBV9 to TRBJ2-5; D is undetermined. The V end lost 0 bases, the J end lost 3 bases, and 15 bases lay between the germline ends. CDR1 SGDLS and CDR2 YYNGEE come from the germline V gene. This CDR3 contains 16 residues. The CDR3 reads CASSVDPRRPEETQYF. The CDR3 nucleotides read TGTGCCAGCAGCGTAGATCCAAGGCGGCCCGAAGAGACCCAGTACTTC.

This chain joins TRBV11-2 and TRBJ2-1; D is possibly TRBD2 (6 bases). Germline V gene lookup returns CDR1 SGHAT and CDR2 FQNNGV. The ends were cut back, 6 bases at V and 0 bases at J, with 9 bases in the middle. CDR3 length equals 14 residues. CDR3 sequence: CASSRAGSYNEQFF. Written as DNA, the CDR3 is TGTGCCAGCAGTCGAGCGGGCTCCTACAATGAGCAGTTCTTC.

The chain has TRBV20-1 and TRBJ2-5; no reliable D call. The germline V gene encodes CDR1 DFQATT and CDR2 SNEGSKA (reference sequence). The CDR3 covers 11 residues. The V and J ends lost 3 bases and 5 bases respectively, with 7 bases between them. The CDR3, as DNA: TGCAGTGCTAGGTATACGGAGACCCAGTACTTC. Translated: CSARYTETQYF.

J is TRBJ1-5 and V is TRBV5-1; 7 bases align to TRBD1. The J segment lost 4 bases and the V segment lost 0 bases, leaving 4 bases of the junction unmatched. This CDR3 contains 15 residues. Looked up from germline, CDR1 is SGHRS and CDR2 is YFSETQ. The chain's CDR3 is CASSLGQGGNQPQHF. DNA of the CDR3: TGCGCCAGCAGCTTGGGACAGGGTGGAAATCAGCCCCAGCATTTT.

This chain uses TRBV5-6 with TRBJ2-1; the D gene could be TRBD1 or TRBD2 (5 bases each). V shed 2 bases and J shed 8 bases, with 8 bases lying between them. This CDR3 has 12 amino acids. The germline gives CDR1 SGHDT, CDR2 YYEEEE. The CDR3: CASSFGADEQFF. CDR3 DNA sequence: TGTGCCAGCAGCTTCGGGGCTGATGAGCAGTTCTTC.